The 6 T cell receptor beta chains reported below all come from one sample, sequenced in a study of TIL therapy for anti-PD-1-resistant metastatic lung cancer. Time point noted: pre-treatment sample, taken before nivolumab and TIL therapy. The tumor samples were excised metastases, mostly pleural nodules or supraclavicular lymph nodes. This was the immunoSEQ v3 assay. TCRdb's table, derived via immunoSEQ multiplex PCR, lists solely in-frame clones and lacks some. The table lists 45,000 to 60,000 clones, roughly 70% of them singletons. This sample comprised tumor tissue, obtained at baseline. All receptors derive from a person aged 25-85 years with non-small cell lung cancer.

The rearrangement uses TRBV6-6 and TRBJ2-5; possible D gene TRBD1, 7 bases. CDR3 length: 14 residues. Germline assignment: CDR1 MNHNY and CDR2 SVGAGI (reference sequence). Trimming took 6 bases from V and 6 from J, leaving 17 bases between them. This CDR3 reads CASSPQGGRKTQYF. The CDR3 nucleotides read TGTGCCAGCAGCCCTCAGGGGGGCCGTAAGACCCAGTACTTC.

The rearrangement links TRBV7-6 to TRBJ2-5; 10 bases are shared with TRBD2. The CDR3 is 15 amino acids. After removal of 1 base from V and 5 bases from J, the junction contained 4 bases not matched to a gene. Per germline, CDR1 SGHVS and CDR2 FNYEAQ. This CDR3 is CASSLGGSGGETQYF. CDR3 sequence (DNA): TGTGCCAGCAGCTTAGGTGGTAGCGGGGGGGAGACCCAGTACTTC.

The V gene is TRBV30, the J gene TRBJ2-5; no clear D. The V and J ends lost 2 bases and 5 bases respectively, with 6 bases between them. Per germline, CDR1 GTSNPN and CDR2 SVGIG (reference sequence). The CDR3 length is 11 residues. CDR3 sequence: CAWSPSETQYF. The CDR3 coding sequence is TGTGCCTGGAGTCCCTCCGAGACCCAGTACTTC.

The rearrangement joins TRBV2 to TRBJ2-1; TRBD2 aligns across 11 bases. V lost 5 bases and J lost 6; bases outside the gene matches: 12. Germline CDR1 is SNHLY and CDR2 is FYNNEI. The CDR3 spans 17 residues. The CDR3 loop is CASSINSGTSGLNEQFF. CDR3 bases: TGTGCCAGCAGTATTAACTCCGGGACTAGCGGACTCAATGAGCAGTTCTTC.

The V call is TRBV5-1, the J call TRBJ1-1, with D unresolved. Germline V gives CDR1 SGHRS, CDR2 YFSETQ. V shed 5 bases and J shed 0 bases, with 8 bases lying between them. There are 13 residues in the CDR3. The CDR3 region has the DNA TGCGCCAGCAGACAATTACTGAACACTGAAGCTTTCTTT. Residues: CASRQLLNTEAFF.

The chain joins TRBV2 to TRBJ2-7, with TRBD1 matching 7 bases. The CDR3 contains 14 residues. Per the germline V gene, CDR1 is SNHLY and CDR2 is FYNNEI. The V gene end was trimmed by 6 bases and the J gene end by 0 bases; junction bases not matched to a gene: 5. CDR3 sequence: CASRATGNSYEQYF. CDR3 bases: TGTGCCAGCAGGGCGACAGGGAACTCCTACGAGCAGTACTTC.